This T cell receptor beta chain was identified in a study of blood T cells in healthy people across ages. As to this clonotype: Its cognate antigen is unknown.

For the second PCR, which ran for roughly 6 to 12 cycles, a sample-barcoded 5' primer and a J-beta primer mix were used. TCRdb re-derived calls from the 5' RACE reads in MiXCR, one entry per CDR3 protein. Counted here are around 1.5 million distinct CDR3 sequences, approximately 59% occurring once; the ten biggest clones make up 6.5% to 8.5%. Overall study findings and caveats: Leaving the PBMCs unsorted stopped any conclusive comparison of naive versus antigen-experienced cells.

Germline assignment: CDR1 SEHNR and CDR2 FQNEAQ (reference sequence). The CDR3 covers 15 residues. With V trimmed by 3 bases and J by 11 bases, 11 bases remained unmatched. The J gene is TRBJ2-5, the V gene TRBV7-9, with 11 bases aligning to TRBD2. This TCR was recovered from a young man in good health. Sample: blood. CDR3 protein: CASSFGSGGVGEQYF. The CDR3 coding sequence is TGTGCCAGCAGCTTTGGTAGCGGGGGGGTCGGGGAGCAGTACTTC.